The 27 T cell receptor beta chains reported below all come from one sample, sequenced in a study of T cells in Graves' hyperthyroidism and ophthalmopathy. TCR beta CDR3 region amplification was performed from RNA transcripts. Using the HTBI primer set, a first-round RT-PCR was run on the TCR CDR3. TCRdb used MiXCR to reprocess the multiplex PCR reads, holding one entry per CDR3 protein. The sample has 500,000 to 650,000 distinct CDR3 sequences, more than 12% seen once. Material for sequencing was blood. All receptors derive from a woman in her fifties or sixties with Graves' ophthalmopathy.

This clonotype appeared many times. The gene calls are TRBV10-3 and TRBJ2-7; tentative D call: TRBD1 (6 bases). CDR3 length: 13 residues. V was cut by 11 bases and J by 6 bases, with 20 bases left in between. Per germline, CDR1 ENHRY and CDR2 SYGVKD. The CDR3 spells CASGAGPKGEQYF. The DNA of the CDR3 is TGTGCCTCAGGGGCAGGGCCGAAAGGCGAGCAGTACTTC.

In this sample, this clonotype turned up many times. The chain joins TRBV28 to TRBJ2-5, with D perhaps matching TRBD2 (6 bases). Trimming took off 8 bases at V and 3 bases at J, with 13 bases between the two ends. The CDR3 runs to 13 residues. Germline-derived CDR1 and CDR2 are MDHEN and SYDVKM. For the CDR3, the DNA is TGTGCCAGCGGCATACGGGGGAAAGAGACCCAGTACTTC. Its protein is CASGIRGKETQYF.

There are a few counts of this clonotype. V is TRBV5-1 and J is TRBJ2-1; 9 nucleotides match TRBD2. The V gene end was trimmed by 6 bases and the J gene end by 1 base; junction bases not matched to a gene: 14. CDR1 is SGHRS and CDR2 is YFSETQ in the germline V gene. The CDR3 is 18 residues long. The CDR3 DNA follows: TGCGCCAGCAACTCCCCATCCCCTAGCGGGGTTTCCTACAATGAGCAGTTCTTC. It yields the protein CASNSPSPSGVSYNEQFF.

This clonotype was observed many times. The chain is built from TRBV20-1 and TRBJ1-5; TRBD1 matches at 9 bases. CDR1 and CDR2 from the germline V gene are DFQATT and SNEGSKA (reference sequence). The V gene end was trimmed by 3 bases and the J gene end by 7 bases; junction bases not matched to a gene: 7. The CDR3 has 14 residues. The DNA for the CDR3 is TGCAGTGCTAGCGTGACAGGGGGTGTGCAGCCCCAGCATTTT. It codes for CSASVTGGVQPQHF.

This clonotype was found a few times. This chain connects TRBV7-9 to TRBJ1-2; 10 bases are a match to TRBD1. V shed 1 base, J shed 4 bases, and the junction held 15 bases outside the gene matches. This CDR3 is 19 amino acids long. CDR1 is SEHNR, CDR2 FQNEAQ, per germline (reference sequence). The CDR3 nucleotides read TGTGCCAGCAGCTTAGGGACCCGGGACAGGGGCAGTCGAGGCTATGGCTACACCTTC. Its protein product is CASSLGTRDRGSRGYGYTF.

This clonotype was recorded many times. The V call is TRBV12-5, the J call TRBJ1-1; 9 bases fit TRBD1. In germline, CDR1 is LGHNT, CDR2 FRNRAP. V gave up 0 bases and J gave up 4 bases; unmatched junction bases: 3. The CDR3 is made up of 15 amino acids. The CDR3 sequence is CASGLVQGAVTEAFF. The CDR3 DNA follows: TGTGCTAGTGGTTTGGTACAGGGGGCGGTCACTGAAGCTTTCTTT. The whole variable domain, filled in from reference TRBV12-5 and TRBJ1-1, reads DARVTQTPRHKVTEMGQEVTMRCQPILGHNTVFWYRQTMMQGLELLAYFRNRAPLDDSGMPKDRFSAEMPDATLATLKIQPSEPRDSAVYFCASGLVQGAVTEAFFGQGTRLTVV.

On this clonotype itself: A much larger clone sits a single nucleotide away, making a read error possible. The CDR3 coding sequence is TGTGCCAGCAGCGCGGGCCGGGAGCTGTTTTTT. Encoded protein: CASSAGRELFF. The chain couples TRBV7-9 to TRBJ2-2; TRBD2 is a possible D gene (5 bases). Trimming removed 5 bases from V and 9 bases from J, with 7 bases in between. Germline lookup yields CDR1 SEHNR and CDR2 FQNEAQ (reference sequence). The CDR3 spans 11 residues.

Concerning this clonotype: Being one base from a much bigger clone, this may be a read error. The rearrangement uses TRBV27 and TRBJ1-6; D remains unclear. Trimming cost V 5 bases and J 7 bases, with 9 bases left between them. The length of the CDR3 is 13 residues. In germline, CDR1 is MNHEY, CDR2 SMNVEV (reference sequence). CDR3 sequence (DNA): TGTGCCAGCAGTGGCAGCCTAAATTCACCCCTCCACTTT. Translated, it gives CASSGSLNSPLHF.

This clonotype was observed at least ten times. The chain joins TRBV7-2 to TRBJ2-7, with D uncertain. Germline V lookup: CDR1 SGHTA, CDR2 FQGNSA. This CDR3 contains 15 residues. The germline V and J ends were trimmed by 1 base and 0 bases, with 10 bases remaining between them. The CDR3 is CASSLGLDRSYEQYF. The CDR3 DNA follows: TGTGCCAGCAGCTTAGGGCTAGATCGCTCCTACGAGCAGTACTTC.

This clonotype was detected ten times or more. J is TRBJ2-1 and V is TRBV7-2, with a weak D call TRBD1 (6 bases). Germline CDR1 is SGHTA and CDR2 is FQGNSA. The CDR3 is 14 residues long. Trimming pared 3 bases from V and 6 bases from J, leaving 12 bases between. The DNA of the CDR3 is TGTGCCAGCAGCTTTTCAGGGGATGGCAATGAGCAGTTCTTC. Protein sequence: CASSFSGDGNEQFF. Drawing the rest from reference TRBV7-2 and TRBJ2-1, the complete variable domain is GAGVSQSPSNKVTEKGKDVELRCDPISGHTALYWYRQSLGQGLEFLIYFQGNSAPDKSGLPSDRFSAERTGGSVSTLTIQRTQQEDSAVYLCASSFSGDGNEQFFGPGTRLTVL.

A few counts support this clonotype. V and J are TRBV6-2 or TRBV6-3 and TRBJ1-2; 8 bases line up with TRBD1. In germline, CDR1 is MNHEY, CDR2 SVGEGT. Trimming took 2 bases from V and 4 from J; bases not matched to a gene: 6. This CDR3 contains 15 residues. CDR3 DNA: TGTGCCAGCAGTTACACAAGGACAGGGCCCTATGGCTACACCTTC. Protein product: CASSYTRTGPYGYTF.

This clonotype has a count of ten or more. The chain's CDR3 is CASRPYRGSSSYEQYF. For the CDR3, the DNA is TGTGCCAGCAGGCCCTACCGCGGGTCGAGCTCCTACGAGCAGTACTTC. V and J are TRBV28 and TRBJ2-7; a weak D match, TRBD2 (5 bases). The CDR3 loop spans 16 amino acids. V lost 6 bases to trimming and J lost 0 bases, with 18 bases between them. Germline CDR1 reads MDHEN; CDR2 reads SYDVKM.

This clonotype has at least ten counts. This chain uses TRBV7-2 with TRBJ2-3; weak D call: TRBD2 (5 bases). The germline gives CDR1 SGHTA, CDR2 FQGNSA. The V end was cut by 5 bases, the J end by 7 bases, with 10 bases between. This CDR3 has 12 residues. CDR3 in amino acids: CASSPGIYTQYF. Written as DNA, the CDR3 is TGTGCCAGCAGCCCCGGGATTTATACGCAGTATTTT.

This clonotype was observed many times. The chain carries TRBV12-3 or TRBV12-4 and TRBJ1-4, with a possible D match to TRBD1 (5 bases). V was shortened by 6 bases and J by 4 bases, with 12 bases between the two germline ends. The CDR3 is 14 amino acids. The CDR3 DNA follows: TGTGCCAGCAGCCGACCGCAGGGTAATGAAAAACTGTTTTTT. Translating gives CASSRPQGNEKLFF.

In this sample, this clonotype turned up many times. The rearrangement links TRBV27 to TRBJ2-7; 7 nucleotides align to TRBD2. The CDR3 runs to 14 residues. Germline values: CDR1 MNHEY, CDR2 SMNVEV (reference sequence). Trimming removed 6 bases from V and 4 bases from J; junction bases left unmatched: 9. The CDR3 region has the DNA TGTGCCAGCAGCCGGAGTAGCGGGCTATACGAGCAGTACTTC. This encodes CASSRSSGLYEQYF.

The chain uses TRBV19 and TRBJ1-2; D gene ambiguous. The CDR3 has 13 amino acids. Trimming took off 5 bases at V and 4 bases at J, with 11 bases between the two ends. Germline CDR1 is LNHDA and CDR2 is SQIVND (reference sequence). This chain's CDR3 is CASSQLETYGYTF. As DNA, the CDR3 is TGTGCCAGTAGTCAACTTGAAACCTATGGCTACACCTTC.

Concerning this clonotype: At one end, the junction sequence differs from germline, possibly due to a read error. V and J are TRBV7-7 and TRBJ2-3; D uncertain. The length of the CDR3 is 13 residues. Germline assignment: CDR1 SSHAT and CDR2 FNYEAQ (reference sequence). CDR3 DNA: TGTGCTAGCAGCTCTAAGCGTACAGATACGCAGTATTTT. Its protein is CASSSKRTDTQYF.

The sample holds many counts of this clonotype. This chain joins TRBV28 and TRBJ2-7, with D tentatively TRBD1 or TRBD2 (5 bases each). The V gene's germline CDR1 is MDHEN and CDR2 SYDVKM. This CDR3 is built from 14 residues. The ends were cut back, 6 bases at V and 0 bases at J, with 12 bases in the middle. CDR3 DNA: TGTGCCAGCAGGGGACGGACACCCTCCTACGAGCAGTACTTC. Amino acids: CASRGRTPSYEQYF.

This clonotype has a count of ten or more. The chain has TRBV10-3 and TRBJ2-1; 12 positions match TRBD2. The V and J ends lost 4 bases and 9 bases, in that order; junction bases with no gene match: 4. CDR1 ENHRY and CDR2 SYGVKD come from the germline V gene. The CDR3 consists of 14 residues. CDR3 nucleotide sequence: TGTGCCATCAGTGGACTAGCGGGAGCTAGTGAGCAGTTCTTC. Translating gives CAISGLAGASEQFF.

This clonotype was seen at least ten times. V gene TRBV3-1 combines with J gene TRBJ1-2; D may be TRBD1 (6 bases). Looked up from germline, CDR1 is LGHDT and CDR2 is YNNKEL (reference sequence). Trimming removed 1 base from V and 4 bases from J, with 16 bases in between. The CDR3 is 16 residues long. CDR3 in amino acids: CASSQARAGTFYGYTF. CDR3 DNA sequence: TGTGCCAGCAGCCAAGCACGGGCCGGGACATTCTATGGCTACACCTTC.

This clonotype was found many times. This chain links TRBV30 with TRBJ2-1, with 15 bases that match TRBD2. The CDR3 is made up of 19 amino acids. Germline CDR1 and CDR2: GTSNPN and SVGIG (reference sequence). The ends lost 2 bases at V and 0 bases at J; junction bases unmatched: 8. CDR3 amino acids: CAWSPPGLAGGLSYNEQFF. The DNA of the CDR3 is TGTGCCTGGAGTCCACCGGGACTAGCGGGAGGTCTCTCCTACAATGAGCAGTTCTTC.

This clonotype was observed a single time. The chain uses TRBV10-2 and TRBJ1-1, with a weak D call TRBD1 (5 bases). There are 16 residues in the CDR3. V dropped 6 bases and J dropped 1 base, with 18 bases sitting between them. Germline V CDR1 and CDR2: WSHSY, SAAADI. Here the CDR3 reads CASRGLPGLGNTEAFF. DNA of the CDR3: TGCGCCAGCAGAGGACTTCCGGGACTTGGGAACACTGAAGCTTTCTTT.

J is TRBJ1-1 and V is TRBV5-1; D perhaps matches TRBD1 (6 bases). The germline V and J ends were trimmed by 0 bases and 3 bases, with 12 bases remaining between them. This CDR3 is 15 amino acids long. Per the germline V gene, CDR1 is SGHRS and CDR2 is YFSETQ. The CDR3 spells CASSLDRQAYTEAFF. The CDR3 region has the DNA TGCGCCAGCAGCTTGGATAGACAGGCATACACTGAAGCTTTCTTT.

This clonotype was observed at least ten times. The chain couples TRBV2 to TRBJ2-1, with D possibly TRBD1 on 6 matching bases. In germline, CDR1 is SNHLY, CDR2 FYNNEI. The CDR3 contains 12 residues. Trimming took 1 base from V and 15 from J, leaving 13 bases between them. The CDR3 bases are TGTGCCAGCAGTGAAGGGGGGCGTAGGTGGTTCTTC. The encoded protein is CASSEGGRRWFF.

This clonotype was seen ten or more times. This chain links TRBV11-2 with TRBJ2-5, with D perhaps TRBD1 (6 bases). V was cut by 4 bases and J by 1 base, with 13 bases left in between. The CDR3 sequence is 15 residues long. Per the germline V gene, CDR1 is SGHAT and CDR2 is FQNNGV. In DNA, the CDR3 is TGTGCCAGCAGCTCCGGTGACAGGACCCAAGAGACCCAGTACTTC. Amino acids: CASSSGDRTQETQYF.

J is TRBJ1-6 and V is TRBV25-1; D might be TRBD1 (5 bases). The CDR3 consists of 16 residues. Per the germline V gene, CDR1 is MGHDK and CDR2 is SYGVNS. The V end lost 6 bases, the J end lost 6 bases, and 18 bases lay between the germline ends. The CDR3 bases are TGTGCCAGCAGCGCAGGGCGGCTTAGGGGTAATTCACCCCTCCACTTT. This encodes CASSAGRLRGNSPLHF.

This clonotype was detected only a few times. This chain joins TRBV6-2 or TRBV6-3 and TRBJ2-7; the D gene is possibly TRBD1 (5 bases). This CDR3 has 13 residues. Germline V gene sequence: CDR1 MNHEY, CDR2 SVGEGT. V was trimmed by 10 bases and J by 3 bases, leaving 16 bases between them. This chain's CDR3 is CAILSPDSYEQYF. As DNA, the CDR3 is TGTGCCATCCTTTCACCCGACAGCTACGAGCAGTACTTC.